The rows below give T cell receptor beta chains drawn from one sample of a study of OX40 agonist ivuxolimab in advanced cancers. Generated by immunoSEQ multiplex PCR, the TCRdb table keeps only in-frame clones and is missing some. The table includes some 79,000 clones, about nine tenths detected once. This specimen consisted of CD4+ or CD8+ T cells sorted from blood, obtained in a trial of the OX40 agonist ivuxolimab. These receptors all come from an adult with an advanced solid tumor such as melanoma, head and neck, liver or kidney cancer. CDR3s include the opening cysteine and the closing phenylalanine or tryptophan. Fields, in order: D gene, V gene, J gene, clone size, CDR3 DNA, CDR3 protein. D genes are given only for firm matches. Clone sizes are given selectively: once, few, many, or a class where the clone is expanded.

D: .; V: TRBV7-7; J: TRBJ2-3; size: once; DNA: TGTGCTAGCAGCCCCGGGGGCGGAGAGGCGCAGTATTTT; CDR3: CASSPGGGEAQYF
D: .; V: TRBV28; J: TRBJ1-5; size: .; DNA: TGTGCCAGCAGTCTAACAGGGTGGAGCAATCAGCCCCAGCATTTT; CDR3: CASSLTGWSNQPQHF
D: .; V: TRBV5-1; J: TRBJ2-3; size: .; DNA: TGCGCCAGCAGCCCAGGAGAGGCGAGCACAGATACGCAGTATTTT; CDR3: CASSPGEASTDTQYF
D: TRBD1; V: TRBV11-2; J: TRBJ2-7; size: .; DNA: TGTGCCAGCAGCTCCGGGACAGGGGGCATGTACGAGCAGTACTTC; CDR3: CASSSGTGGMYEQYF
D: .; V: TRBV7-2; J: TRBJ2-5; size: .; DNA: TGTGCCAGCAGCTTAGCGTTAGAGACCCAGTACTTC; CDR3: CASSLALETQYF
D: .; V: TRBV6-4; J: TRBJ1-1; size: .; DNA: TGTGCCAGCAGTGACCTCACCAGGTTGGGCCACACTGAAGCTTTCTTT; CDR3: CASSDLTRLGHTEAFF
D: .; V: TRBV2; J: TRBJ1-4; size: .; DNA: TGTGCCAGCAGTCCAGGGGTCACTAATGAAAAACTGTTTTTT; CDR3: CASSPGVTNEKLFF
D: .; V: TRBV6-1; J: TRBJ1-5; size: .; DNA: TGTGCCAGCGTTCTGTTAAATCAGCCCCAGCATTTT; CDR3: CASVLLNQPQHF
D: TRBD2; V: TRBV12-5; J: TRBJ2-1; size: .; DNA: TGTGCTAGTGGTTTGGTACGACTAGCGGGAGGGGCCTCCTACAATGAGCAGTTCTTC; CDR3: CASGLVRLAGGASYNEQFF
D: TRBD1; V: TRBV7-2; J: TRBJ1-1; size: .; DNA: TGTGCCAGCAGCTTAAGGGTAGTTAGACAGGGATGCGCTTTCTTT; CDR3: CASSLRVVRQGCAFF
D: .; V: TRBV11-3; J: TRBJ1-1; size: .; DNA: TGTGCCAGCAGCCTAAAGAACACTGAAGCTTTCTTT; CDR3: CASSLKNTEAFF
D: TRBD1; V: TRBV6-5; J: TRBJ1-2; size: .; DNA: TGTGCCAGCAGATTCTCGGGGGGACAGGGAGGCTACACCTTC; CDR3: CASRFSGGQGGYTF
D: .; V: TRBV2; J: TRBJ2-3; size: .; DNA: TGTGCCAGCGGGCTGCCTCGCACAGATACGCAGTATTTT; CDR3: CASGLPRTDTQYF
D: TRBD1; V: TRBV18; J: TRBJ2-3; size: .; DNA: TGTGCCAGCTCACCAAGGACAGGCCGCACAGATACGCAGTATTTT; CDR3: CASSPRTGRTDTQYF
D: TRBD1; V: TRBV5-4; J: TRBJ1-4; size: .; DNA: TGTGCCAGCAGCTTGCGACAGGGGAGTAATGAAAAACTGTTTTTT; CDR3: CASSLRQGSNEKLFF
D: .; V: TRBV7-9; J: TRBJ2-3; size: .; DNA: TGTGCCAGCAGCTTAGTCCCGGGCACAGATACGCAGTATTTT; CDR3: CASSLVPGTDTQYF
D: .; V: TRBV9; J: TRBJ1-5; size: .; DNA: TGTGCCAGCAGTATCCAGGGGCATAGCAATCAGCCCCAGCATTTT; CDR3: CASSIQGHSNQPQHF
D: .; V: TRBV18; J: TRBJ1-1; size: .; DNA: TGTGCCAGCTCACCAGCTGGTGGGAACACTGAAGCTTTCTTT; CDR3: CASSPAGGNTEAFF
D: TRBD2; V: TRBV5-8; J: TRBJ2-5; size: .; DNA: TGTGCCAGCAGCTTGTATGCGACTAGCGGGAGGGCATCGGAGACCCAGTACTTC; CDR3: CASSLYATSGRASETQYF
D: .; V: TRBV6-5; J: TRBJ1-3; size: few; DNA: TGTGCCAGCAGCCTTGGGGGTGGGTCTGGAAACACCATATATTTT; CDR3: CASSLGGGSGNTIYF
D: .; V: TRBV7-3; J: TRBJ2-2; size: .; DNA: TGTGCCAGCAGCTTAAGGGCGGGTGCGAACACCGGGGAGCTGTTTTTT; CDR3: CASSLRAGANTGELFF
D: .; V: TRBV7-8; J: TRBJ2-3; size: .; DNA: TGTGCCAGCAGCTTACGCACAGATACGCAGTATTTT; CDR3: CASSLRTDTQYF
D: .; V: TRBV4-2; J: TRBJ2-3; size: .; DNA: TGTGCCAGCAGCTCCGGGCAGATTACAGATACGCAGTATTTT; CDR3: CASSSGQITDTQYF
D: .; V: TRBV5-6; J: TRBJ2-5; size: .; DNA: TGTGCCAGCAGCCCTAAGTTTGGGGCCCAAGAGACCCAGTACTTC; CDR3: CASSPKFGAQETQYF
D: TRBD2; V: TRBV18; J: TRBJ2-1; size: .; DNA: TGTGCCAGCTCAACCGGGACTAGCGGGAGGAACGAGCAGTTCTTC; CDR3: CASSTGTSGRNEQFF
D: .; V: TRBV29-1; J: TRBJ2-5; size: .; DNA: TGCAGCGTTGAACGGGGGCGGGAGACCCAGTACTTC; CDR3: CSVERGRETQYF
D: .; V: TRBV25-1; J: TRBJ2-7; size: .; DNA: TGTGCCAGCAGAAACCAGTACTACGAGCAGTACTTC; CDR3: CASRNQYYEQYF
D: .; V: TRBV29-1; J: TRBJ2-1; size: .; DNA: TGCAGCGTTGAAAGGGGCGGGATCCCGTTCTTC; CDR3: CSVERGGIPFF
D: .; V: TRBV6-1; J: TRBJ1-2; size: once; DNA: TGTGCCAGCAGTGAATTGGGGCAGGTCTATGGCTACACCTTC; CDR3: CASSELGQVYGYTF
D: TRBD2; V: TRBV5-4; J: TRBJ2-3; size: .; DNA: TGTGCCAGCAGCTCCCGTGCTTTAGCGGGAAGCACAGATACGCAGTATTTT; CDR3: CASSSRALAGSTDTQYF
D: TRBD1; V: TRBV6-5; J: TRBJ1-1; size: once; DNA: TGTGCCAGCAGCCAAGACAGGGGTGAAGCTTTCTTT; CDR3: CASSQDRGEAFF
D: TRBD2; V: TRBV7-2; J: TRBJ2-1; size: .; DNA: TGTGCCAGCAGCCCTGGACTAGTAGTTGTCCATGAGCAGTTCTTC; CDR3: CASSPGLVVVHEQFF
D: TRBD2; V: TRBV2; J: TRBJ2-3; size: .; DNA: TGTGCCAGCAGTGAAGCGGGACTAGGCGCGGATACGCAGTATTTT; CDR3: CASSEAGLGADTQYF
D: .; V: TRBV7-9; J: TRBJ1-4; size: .; DNA: TGTGCCAGCAGCTTAGTGTATCCGGAGTTGGGTGAAAAACTGTTTTTT; CDR3: CASSLVYPELGEKLFF
D: TRBD1; V: TRBV5-5; J: TRBJ2-7; size: .; DNA: TGTGCCAGCAGCGTACGGACAGGGGGCGATTACGAGCAGTACTTC; CDR3: CASSVRTGGDYEQYF
D: TRBD1; V: TRBV2; J: TRBJ1-1; size: .; DNA: TGTGCCAGCAGAGGGACAGGGGAAGCTTTCTTT; CDR3: CASRGTGEAFF
D: .; V: TRBV19; J: TRBJ2-1; size: once; DNA: TGTGCCAGTAGTATTTGGGCGGGATCGGCCGATGAGCAGTTCTTC; CDR3: CASSIWAGSADEQFF
D: .; V: TRBV6-5; J: TRBJ1-2; size: once; DNA: TGTGCCAGCAGCAATTTGGGTGGCTACACCTTC; CDR3: CASSNLGGYTF
D: .; V: TRBV14; J: TRBJ2-7; size: .; DNA: TGTGCCAGCAGCCAAGCTAGGAGCGGACCCTACGAGCAGTACTTC; CDR3: CASSQARSGPYEQYF
D: .; V: TRBV6-1; J: TRBJ1-1; size: .; DNA: TGTGCCAGCAGGCCGGGACACCTGGACACTGAAGCTTTCTTT; CDR3: CASRPGHLDTEAFF